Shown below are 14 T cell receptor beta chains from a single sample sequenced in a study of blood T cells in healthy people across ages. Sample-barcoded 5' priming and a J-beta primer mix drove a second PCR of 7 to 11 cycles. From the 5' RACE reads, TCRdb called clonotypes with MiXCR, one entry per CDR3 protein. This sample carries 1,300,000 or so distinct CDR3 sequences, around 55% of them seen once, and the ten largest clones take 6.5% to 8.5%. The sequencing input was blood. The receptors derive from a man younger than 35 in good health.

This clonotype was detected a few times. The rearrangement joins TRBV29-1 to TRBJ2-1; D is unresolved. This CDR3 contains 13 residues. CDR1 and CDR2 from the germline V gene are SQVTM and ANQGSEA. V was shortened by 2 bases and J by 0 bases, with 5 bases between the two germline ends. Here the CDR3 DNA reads TGCAGCGTTGAATTCCCCTCCTACAATGAGCAGTTCTTC. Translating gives CSVEFPSYNEQFF.

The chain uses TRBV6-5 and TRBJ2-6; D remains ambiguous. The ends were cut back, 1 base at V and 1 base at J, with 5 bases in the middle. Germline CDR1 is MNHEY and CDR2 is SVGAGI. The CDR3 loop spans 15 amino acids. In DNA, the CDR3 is TGTGCCAGCAGTTACTGGGGATCTGGGGCCAACGTCCTGACTTTC. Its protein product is CASSYWGSGANVLTF.

Written as DNA, the CDR3 is TGTGCCAGCAGCTTCCCTCTCAATCCCGGGACTAGCGGCACAGATACGCAGTATTTT. This sequence encodes CASSFPLNPGTSGTDTQYF. V usage is TRBV7-2 and J usage is TRBJ2-3; 10 positions match TRBD2. This CDR3 is 19 amino acids long. Germline CDR1 reads SGHTA; CDR2 reads FQGNSA. After removal of 3 bases from V and 1 base from J, the junction contained 13 bases not matched to a gene.

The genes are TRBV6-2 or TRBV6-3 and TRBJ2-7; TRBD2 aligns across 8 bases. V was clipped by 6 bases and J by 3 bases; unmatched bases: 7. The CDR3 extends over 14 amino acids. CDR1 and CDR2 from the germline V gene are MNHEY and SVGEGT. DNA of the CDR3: TGTGCCAGCAGGAACGGTCTAGCGGGCTACGAGCAGTACTTC. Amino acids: CASRNGLAGYEQYF.

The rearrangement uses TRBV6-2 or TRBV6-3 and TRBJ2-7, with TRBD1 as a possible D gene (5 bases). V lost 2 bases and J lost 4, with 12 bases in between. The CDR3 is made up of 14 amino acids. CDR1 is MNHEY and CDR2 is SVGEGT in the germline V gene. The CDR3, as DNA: TGTGCCAGCAGTTACCTAGGGGATGGGTACGAGCAGTACTTC. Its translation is CASSYLGDGYEQYF.

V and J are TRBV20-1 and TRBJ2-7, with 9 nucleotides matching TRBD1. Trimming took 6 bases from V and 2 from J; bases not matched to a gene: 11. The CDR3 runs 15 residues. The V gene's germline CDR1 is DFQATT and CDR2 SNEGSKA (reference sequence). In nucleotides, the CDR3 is TGCAGTGCCGCTCCGGGACAGGGTATTCCCTACGAGCAGTACTTC. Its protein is CSAAPGQGIPYEQYF.

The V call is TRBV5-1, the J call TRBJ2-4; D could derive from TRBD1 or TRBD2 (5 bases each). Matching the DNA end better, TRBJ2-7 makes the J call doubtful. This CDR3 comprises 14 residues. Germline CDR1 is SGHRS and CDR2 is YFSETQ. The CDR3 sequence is CASSFRGLTYEQYF. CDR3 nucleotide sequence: TGCGCCAGCAGCTTCCGGGGCTTAACCTACGAGCAGTACTTC.

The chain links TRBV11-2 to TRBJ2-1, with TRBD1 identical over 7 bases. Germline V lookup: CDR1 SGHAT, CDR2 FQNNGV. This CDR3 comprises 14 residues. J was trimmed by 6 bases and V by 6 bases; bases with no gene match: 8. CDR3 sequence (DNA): TGTGCCAGCAGTGGTTGGGGACAGATCAATGAGCAGTTCTTC. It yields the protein CASSGWGQINEQFF.

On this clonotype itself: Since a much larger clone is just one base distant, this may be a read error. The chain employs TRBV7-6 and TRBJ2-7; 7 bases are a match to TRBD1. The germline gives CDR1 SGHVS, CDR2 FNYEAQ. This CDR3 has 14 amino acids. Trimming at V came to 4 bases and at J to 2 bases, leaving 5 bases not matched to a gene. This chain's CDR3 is CASSSRGQTYEQYF. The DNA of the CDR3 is TGTGCCAGCAGCTCCCGGGGACAGACCTACGAGCAGTACTTC.

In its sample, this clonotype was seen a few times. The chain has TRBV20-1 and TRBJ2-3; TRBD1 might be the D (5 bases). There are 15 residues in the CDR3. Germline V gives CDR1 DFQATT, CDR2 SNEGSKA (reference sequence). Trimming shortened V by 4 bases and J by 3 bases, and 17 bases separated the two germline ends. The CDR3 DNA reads TGCAGTGCTACAGGGTTTAGTTTTGGGACAGATACGCAGTATTTT. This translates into CSATGFSFGTDTQYF.

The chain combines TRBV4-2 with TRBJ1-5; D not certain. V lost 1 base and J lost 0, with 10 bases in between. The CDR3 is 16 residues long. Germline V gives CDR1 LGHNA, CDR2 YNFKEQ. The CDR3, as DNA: TGTGCCAGCAGCCAAGGGGGAGCAGGTAGCAATCAGCCCCAGCATTTT. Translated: CASSQGGAGSNQPQHF.

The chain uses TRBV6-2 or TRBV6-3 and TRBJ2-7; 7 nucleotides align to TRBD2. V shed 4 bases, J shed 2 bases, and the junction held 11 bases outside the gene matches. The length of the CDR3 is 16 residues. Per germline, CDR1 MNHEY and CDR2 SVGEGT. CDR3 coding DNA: TGTGCCAGCAGTTTCCCCGTAGCGGGTAACCCCTACGAGCAGTACTTC. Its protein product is CASSFPVAGNPYEQYF.

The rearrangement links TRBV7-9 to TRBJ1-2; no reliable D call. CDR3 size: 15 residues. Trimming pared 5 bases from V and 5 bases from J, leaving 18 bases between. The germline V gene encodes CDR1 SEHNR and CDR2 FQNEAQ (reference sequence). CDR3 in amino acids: CASSLGAVKLYGYTF. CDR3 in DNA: TGTGCCAGCAGCCTGGGAGCGGTTAAACTATATGGCTACACCTTC.

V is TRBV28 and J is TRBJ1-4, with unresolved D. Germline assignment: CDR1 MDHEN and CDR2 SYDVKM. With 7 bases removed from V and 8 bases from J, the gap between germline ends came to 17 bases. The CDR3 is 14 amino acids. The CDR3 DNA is TGTGCCAGCAATAAACTCCCCGAGACAGAAAAACTGTTTTTT. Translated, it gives CASNKLPETEKLFF.